A single sample gave rise to the 13 T cell receptor beta chains below, sequenced in a study of technical replicates of blood from a few donors. Clones were read by immunoSEQ multiplex PCR, and TCRdb kept only the in-frame ones, dropping some. This repertoire shows tens of thousands of clones, about nine tenths found once; its top ten account for about 3.9%. The sample consisted of PBMCs. All receptors derive from a human donor in good health. Some clones in this sample may be carry-over from other donors' samples.

This clone showed up just a few times. The J gene is TRBJ1-5, the V gene TRBV2; unclear D gene. The CDR3 is made up of 14 amino acids. The germline V and J ends were trimmed by 1 base and 1 base, with 5 bases remaining between them. The V gene's germline CDR1 is SNHLY and CDR2 FYNNEI. Written as DNA, the CDR3 is TGTGCCAGCAGTGAAGGTTCGAGCAATCAGCCCCAGCATTTT. Translated, it gives CASSEGSSNQPQHF. Full variable domain (rest looked up from reference TRBV2 and TRBJ1-5): EPEVTQTPSHQVTQMGQEVILRCVPISNHLYFYWYRQILGQKVEFLVSFYNNEISEKSEIFDDQFSVERPDGSNFTLKIRSTKLEDSAMYFCASSEGSSNQPQHFGDGTRLSIL.

V and J are TRBV6-4 and TRBJ2-2; D ambiguous. Between the trimmed V and J ends, which lost 1 base and 4 bases, there was a span of 4 bases. The CDR3 extends over 13 amino acids. The germline CDR1 and CDR2 sequences are MRHNA and SNTAGT. The CDR3 here is CASSDYITGELFF. The CDR3 DNA sequence: TGTGCCAGCAGTGACTATATCACCGGGGAGCTGTTTTTT.

This clone showed up just a few times. The CDR3 coding sequence is TGCGCCAGCAGCTCCGACAGGGCGAATGTCGATACGCAGTATTTT. Translation: CASSSDRANVDTQYF. The chain joins TRBV5-1 to TRBJ2-3; 7 nucleotides line up with TRBD1. The length of the CDR3 is 15 residues. Trimming removed 3 bases from V and 6 bases from J; junction bases left unmatched: 10. Germline values: CDR1 SGHRS, CDR2 YFSETQ.

The chain combines TRBV4-2 with TRBJ2-7, with TRBD2 identical over 14 bases. This CDR3 comprises 17 residues. Germline V lookup: CDR1 LGHNA, CDR2 YNFKEQ. With 0 bases clipped from V and 2 bases from J, the junction kept 3 bases outside the gene matches. CDR3 DNA sequence: TGTGCCAGCAGCCAAGATCTGACTAGCGGGAGGGCCTACGAGCAGTACTTC. Encoded protein: CASSQDLTSGRAYEQYF.

The chain uses TRBV7-2 and TRBJ2-4; 7 bases are shared with TRBD2. V lost 3 bases to trimming and J lost 6 bases; unmatched junction nucleotides: 11. The germline V gene encodes CDR1 SGHTA and CDR2 FQGNSA. The CDR3 spans 16 residues. CDR3 in DNA: TGTGCCAGCAGCTTCGCCCGCGGGAGAGGTGTAAACATTCAGTACTTC. Amino acids: CASSFARGRGVNIQYF. Complete variable domain (other parts from reference TRBV7-2 and TRBJ2-4): GAGVSQSPSNKVTEKGKDVELRCDPISGHTALYWYRQSLGQGLEFLIYFQGNSAPDKSGLPSDRFSAERTGGSVSTLTIQRTQQEDSAVYLCASSFARGRGVNIQYFGAGTRLSVL.

The V gene is TRBV7-2, the J gene TRBJ2-7; 11 bases map to TRBD2. The CDR3 contains 16 residues. Germline V gene sequence: CDR1 SGHTA, CDR2 FQGNSA. V dropped 1 base and J dropped 6; count of bases not matched to a gene: 8. CDR3 nucleotide sequence: TGTGCCAGCAGCTTAGTTCAGGTAGCGGGAGGGGGCGAGCAGTACTTC. Encoded protein: CASSLVQVAGGGEQYF.

V and J are TRBV19 and TRBJ2-7, with a possible D match to TRBD1 (6 bases). Germline CDR1 is LNHDA and CDR2 is SQIVND (reference sequence). The CDR3 sequence is 18 residues long. V was shortened by 3 bases and J by 6 bases, with 27 bases between the two germline ends. The CDR3: CASSMALAPRDKSSEQYF. The CDR3 DNA is TGTGCCAGTAGTATGGCCCTCGCCCCCCGGGACAAGAGTAGCGAGCAGTACTTC.

The V gene is TRBV4-3, the J gene TRBJ2-7; a weak D match, TRBD2 (6 bases). V gave up 2 bases and J gave up 4 bases, with 21 bases separating them. The germline CDR1 and CDR2 sequences are LGHNA and YSLEER. The CDR3 is 17 amino acids. CDR3 loop: CASSQLVGGRSGYEQYF. CDR3 DNA: TGCGCCAGCAGCCAACTGGTTGGTGGGAGGTCCGGGTACGAGCAGTACTTC.

This chain uses TRBV9 with TRBJ1-2; TRBD1 matches 9 bases. The trim removed 1 base at V and 1 base at J, leaving 5 bases unmatched. Germline values: CDR1 SGDLS, CDR2 YYNGEE. This CDR3 region has 16 residues. CDR3 residues: CASSVSMGQGNYGYTF. CDR3 bases: TGTGCCAGCAGCGTATCGATGGGACAGGGTAACTATGGCTACACCTTC.

This chain links TRBV30 with TRBJ1-2; D uncertain. Looked up from germline, CDR1 is GTSNPN and CDR2 is SVGIG (reference sequence). Trimming took 0 bases from V and 5 from J, leaving 7 bases between them. This CDR3 has 12 residues. The CDR3 DNA is TGTGCCTGGAGTGTTCGAGCTTATGGCTACACCTTC. Translating gives CAWSVRAYGYTF.

This chain joins TRBV27 and TRBJ2-5; 9 nucleotides match TRBD1. Germline values: CDR1 MNHEY, CDR2 SMNVEV (reference sequence). The CDR3 totals 15 residues. Trimming cost V 7 bases and J 5 bases; bases outside gene matches: 11. CDR3 sequence (DNA): TGTGCCAGCAAACCGGGACAGGGCTTGGGGGAGACCCAGTACTTC. Its protein product is CASKPGQGLGETQYF.

The rearrangement uses TRBV7-3 and TRBJ2-2; unclear D gene. The CDR3 has 14 residues. CDR1 is SGHTA, CDR2 FQGTGA, per germline. V was cut by 2 bases and J by 4 bases, with 8 bases left in between. CDR3 region: CASSLSGVTGELFF. As DNA, the CDR3 is TGTGCCAGCAGCTTATCAGGTGTCACCGGGGAGCTGTTTTTT.

This clone was detected only a few times. This chain uses TRBV27 with TRBJ2-7, with TRBD2 as a possible D gene (5 bases). Germline V lookup: CDR1 MNHEY, CDR2 SMNVEV (reference sequence). The CDR3 consists of 14 residues. V was cut by 3 bases and J by 1 base, with 10 bases left in between. CDR3: CASSFAGPSYEQYF. CDR3 DNA: TGTGCCAGCAGTTTTGCGGGTCCTTCCTACGAGCAGTACTTC.